One T cell receptor (beta chain) is described in this entry. Its matching antigen is unknown. Germline V gene data show CDR1 as KGHSH and CDR2 as LQKENI. There are 15 residues in the CDR3. The V segment lost 3 bases and the J segment 7 bases; nucleotides outside the gene matches: 6. Disease lasting under 3 months, a NOSPECS grade of at least 4, and a Clinical Activity Score of at least 3 were features of the ophthalmopathy patients. Each diagnosis drew on symptoms, thyroxine, TRAb, thyroid ultrasound and orbital computed tomography findings. Authors of the study amplified TCR beta CDR3 regions from RNA transcripts. In the first-round RT-PCR of the TCR CDR3, the HTBI primer set was used. MiXCR, run by TCRdb on the multiplex PCR reads, gives a single entry per CDR3 protein. The sample shows about 290,000 distinct CDR3 sequences, approximately 19% of them seen only once. The sample comes from a study of T cells in Graves' hyperthyroidism and ophthalmopathy. Study observations and caveats: Blood also carried most thyroid clonotypes expanded above 0.001.

Sequenced: blood. The chain employs TRBV18 and TRBJ2-1, with 10 bases aligning to TRBD1. The receptor was derived from a man aged 50 to 59 with Graves' ophthalmopathy. In DNA form, the CDR3 reads TGTGCCAGCTCACCCGGACAGGGGGACGGTAATGAGCAGTTCTTC. It specifies CASSPGQGDGNEQFF.